This T cell receptor beta chain was documented in a study of blood T cell repertoires in COVID-19 (dated by TCRdb to about 2020). About the study as a whole: Samples covering the acute and convalescent phases of COVID-19 were provided by collaborators in the United States, Italy and Spain. The repertoires were released in a freely available public database meant as a resource for research on the immune response to SARS-CoV-2. Samples were obtained from the ongoing ImmuneRACE study (first 160 participants) and from some 1,300 subjects provided by 6 global collaborators. The dataset comprised deeply sampled blood TCRbeta repertoires from subjects exposed to, actively infected with, or recovered from COVID-19. Nearly every sample came with metadata listing a de-identified subject ID, COVID-19 status, age in years and sex. Where available, HLA class I and class II types were taken from metadata supplied by the sample provider and were not determined by assay-based typing. The material from the prospective study consisted of cDNA or gDNA derived from T cells, B-cell-depleted T cells, or PBMCs.

With respect to this clone: Its antigen is unknown. Base qualities are not at hand, and no much larger clone is one base apart.

As encoded in the germline V gene, CDR1 is MDHEN while CDR2 is SYDVKM. From V the trimming removes 6 bases and from J it removes 7 bases, while the gene matches leave 12 bases of the junction unaccounted for. From the cysteine through the phenylalanine, the CDR3 covers 15 amino acids. Kept here is only the CDR3 DNA, which spans 45 bases and is read in frame from base 1. TCRbeta CDR3 regions were amplified from genomic DNA by means of the immunoSEQ Assay, a bias-controlled multiplex PCR. In the source study's methods: The number of nucleated cells in each sample was estimated from the amplification of reference gene primers within the assay. To quantify the absolute abundance of each unique TCRbeta CDR3 rearrangement, sequence reads were collapsed and filtered. For each sample, productive Simpson clonality was calculated by taking the square root of Simpson's diversity index across productive rearrangements. TCRdb's version of the immuneACCESS table is confined to in-frame rearrangements and falls short of the full clone set. An unresolved V gene accounts for under half of the shortfall where checked; the remainder is of unknown origin. V and J calls and clone size are those listed in that table; D and trimming were worked out from the DNA. Across this sample there are 140,000 to 150,000 clones, with around 89% seen only once. The ten largest clones add up to approximately 1.3% of the sample.

Enrolling through a virtual design, the prospective study's participants ranged in age from roughly 18 to 95 years and lived across approximately 25 United States geographic areas. To assign participants to cohorts, the prospective study relied on clinical history that participants themselves reported in a screening survey and a study questionnaire. Each participant in the prospective study had whole blood, serum and a nasopharyngeal or oropharyngeal swab collected by mobile phlebotomists. Over a roughly 2-month period, participants in the prospective study had the option of providing additional blood draws and questionnaires. Prospective study blood samples were shipped either frozen or at room temperature before DNA extraction. Results the study describes overall, beyond this receptor: The amount of clinical and demographic metadata varied by source and participant and was provided uncurated.

The sequence came from a woman in her twenties or thirties with acute COVID-19. The sequenced material came from PBMCs or T cells enriched from blood (not recorded which). The chain couples TRBV28 to TRBJ1-2; TRBD1 agrees with 9 junctional bases. The nucleotides read TGTGCCAGCAGCCTCAATCCGGGACAGGGTACTGGCTACACCTTC. Translated, this is CASSLNPGQGTGYTF.